These 27 T cell receptor beta chains were all obtained from the same sample, sequenced in a study of T cells in narcolepsy. The repertoire was sequenced with immunoSEQ multiplex PCR; TCRdb's copy has only in-frame clones and lacks some. The repertoire has about 22,000 clones, about 86% of them found once; the top ten carry around 3.9%. Sequenced input: memory (CD45RA-) CD4+ T cells from blood. All receptors come from a human donor in good health.

The chain uses TRBV18 and TRBJ2-1; the D is unclear. In germline, CDR1 is KGHSH, CDR2 LQKENI. The CDR3 is made up of 13 amino acids. Trimming took 3 bases from V and 3 from J, leaving 6 bases between them. CDR3 sequence reads: CASSPGSYNEQFF. The CDR3 region has the DNA TGTGCCAGCTCACCTGGCAGCTACAATGAGCAGTTCTTC.

The chain couples TRBV18 to TRBJ2-2; D not resolved. CDR3 length: 16 amino acids. V lost 1 base, J lost 4 bases, and 13 bases lay in between. The germline gives CDR1 KGHSH, CDR2 LQKENI. DNA for the CDR3: TGTGCCAGCTCACCACGGATAGTCTTTAGCACCGGGGAGCTGTTTTTT. It specifies CASSPRIVFSTGELFF.

The V and J genes are TRBV5-1 and TRBJ2-7, with D possibly TRBD1 on 5 matching bases. The CDR3 is 14 amino acids. V was trimmed by 5 bases and J by 1 base, leaving 13 bases between them. Per the germline V gene, CDR1 is SGHRS and CDR2 is YFSETQ. CDR3 sequence: CASRHDSESYEQYF. The CDR3 region has the DNA TGCGCCAGCAGACACGACAGTGAATCCTACGAGCAGTACTTC.

The CDR3 sequence: CASSEASGGSYGYTF. The CDR3 DNA reads TGTGCCAGCAGTGAAGCTAGTGGGGGCTCCTATGGCTACACCTTC. The V gene is TRBV6-1, the J gene TRBJ1-2; maybe TRBD1 (6 bases). The CDR3 consists of 15 residues. Germline lookup yields CDR1 MNHNS and CDR2 SASEGT. Trimming took off 0 bases at V and 4 bases at J, with 12 bases between the two ends.

V gene TRBV2 combines with J gene TRBJ2-5; TRBD2 agrees at 8 bases. Germline CDR1 is SNHLY and CDR2 is FYNNEI. The CDR3 totals 14 residues. V lost 7 bases, J lost 1 base, and 5 bases stayed unmatched. DNA for the CDR3: TGTGCCAGCACAGCGGGGGCCTTCCAAGAGACCCAGTACTTC. This gives the protein CASTAGAFQETQYF.

CDR3 DNA sequence: TGTGCCAGCAGCTACGGGTCGGGAACCTATGGCTACACCTTC. This codes for CASSYGSGTYGYTF. This chain uses TRBV14 with TRBJ1-2; D not resolved. V was clipped by 5 bases and J by 4 bases, with 14 bases between them. In germline, CDR1 is SGHDN, CDR2 FVKESK. This CDR3 spans 14 amino acids.

This clone showed up just a few times. This chain connects TRBV27 to TRBJ2-7; 8 nucleotides match TRBD1. The V gene's germline CDR1 is MNHEY and CDR2 SMNVEV (reference sequence). Trimming at V came to 0 bases and at J to 6 bases, leaving 13 bases not matched to a gene. The CDR3 runs to 17 residues. DNA of the CDR3: TGTGCCAGCAGTTTATCACGGGGCAGGGGGCGAACAGGCGAGCAGTACTTC. Residues: CASSLSRGRGRTGEQYF.

Here the CDR3 reads CASSEGGYGYTF. For the CDR3, the DNA is TGTGCCAGCAGTGAGGGTGGTTATGGCTACACCTTC. This chain uses TRBV6-5 with TRBJ1-2; D is uncertain. The V end lost 5 bases, the J end lost 5 bases, and 9 bases lay between the germline ends. The CDR3 is 12 amino acids. CDR1 MNHEY and CDR2 SVGAGI come from the germline V gene.

CDR3 sequence (DNA): TGCGCCAGCAGCCAGGACAGCGCTGGAAACACCATATATTTT. It encodes CASSQDSAGNTIYF. The chain recombines TRBV5-1 with TRBJ1-3; D may be TRBD1 (6 bases). The length of the CDR3 is 14 residues. Trimming left V 4 bases short and J 2 bases short, with 10 bases between. Germline assignment: CDR1 SGHRS and CDR2 YFSETQ.

This rearrangement joins TRBV19 to TRBJ2-7; possibly TRBD1 or TRBD2 for D (5 bases each). The CDR3 length is 14 residues. The V gene's germline CDR1 is LNHDA and CDR2 SQIVND (reference sequence). Deletions cut 6 bases from V and 1 base from J, with 13 bases between. CDR3 region: CASSPWGNSYEQYF. For the CDR3, the DNA is TGTGCCAGTAGCCCATGGGGGAATTCCTACGAGCAGTACTTC.

The V and J genes are TRBV11-3 and TRBJ2-7, with a possible D match to TRBD2 (6 bases). Trimming took 5 bases from V and 1 from J, leaving 15 bases between them. This CDR3 has 15 residues. Looked up from germline, CDR1 is SGHNT and CDR2 is YENEEA. CDR3 DNA: TGTGCCAGCAGCCCCGGGGGTTTTACGTCCTACGAGCAGTACTTC. Its translation is CASSPGGFTSYEQYF.

The chain is built from TRBV7-9 and TRBJ2-5; unclear D gene. The V end was cut by 5 bases, the J end by 1 base, with 17 bases between. Per germline, CDR1 SEHNR and CDR2 FQNEAQ (reference sequence). CDR3 length equals 16 residues. The CDR3 nucleotides are TGTGCCAGCAGCCCTCTTCGAGACGTAAGCCAAGAGACCCAGTACTTC. Its translation is CASSPLRDVSQETQYF.

Note on this clone: Germline is not matched at one junction end, which may reflect a read error. The CDR3 DNA is TGTGCCAGCAGTGAAGCGGGGATAACAACTAATGAAAGACTGTTTTTT. Its protein is CASSEAGITTNERLFF. The chain carries TRBV6-1 and TRBJ1-4; D is unclear. This CDR3 spans 16 amino acids. The germline gives CDR1 MNHNS, CDR2 SASEGT.

This chain links TRBV5-1 with TRBJ1-3, with D maybe TRBD1 (5 bases). Trimming stripped 4 bases from V and 1 base from J, with 6 bases between. CDR3 size: 13 residues. The V gene's germline CDR1 is SGHRS and CDR2 YFSETQ. The CDR3 here is CASSQGSGNTIYF. The CDR3 DNA sequence: TGCGCCAGCAGCCAGGGTTCTGGAAACACCATATATTTT. The whole variable domain, filled in from reference TRBV5-1 and TRBJ1-3, reads KAGVTQTPRYLIKTRGQQVTLSCSPISGHRSVSWYQQTPGQGLQFLFEYFSETQRNKGNFPGRFSGRQFSNSRSEMNVSTLELGDSALYLCASSQGSGNTIYFGEGSWLTVV.

The chain links TRBV6-6 to TRBJ1-4, with 12 bases matching TRBD1. Trimming at V came to 4 bases and at J to 4 bases, leaving 4 bases not matched to a gene. CDR1 and CDR2 from the germline V gene are MNHNY and SVGAGI (reference sequence). The CDR3 extends over 16 amino acids. CDR3 nucleotides: TGTGCCAGCAGTTCGGGACAGGGGGCCCTTAATGAAAAACTGTTTTTT. As protein: CASSSGQGALNEKLFF.

The genes are TRBV7-2 and TRBJ1-1; D ambiguous. The CDR3 extends over 14 amino acids. Germline CDR1 and CDR2: SGHTA and FQGNSA. V dropped 2 bases and J dropped 6 bases, with 13 bases sitting between them. The DNA for the CDR3 is TGTGCCAGCAGCTTATCCCCCTCTGGCGCTGAAGCTTTCTTT. Translated, it gives CASSLSPSGAEAFF.

The rearrangement links TRBV7-2 to TRBJ2-5; TRBD2 matches at 13 bases. Germline CDR1 and CDR2: SGHTA and FQGNSA. The CDR3 is 15 amino acids. V was clipped by 5 bases and J by 5 bases; unmatched bases: 5. In nucleotides, the CDR3 is TGTGCCAGCAGCGGGACTAGCGGGGTTTATGAGACCCAGTACTTC. This gives the protein CASSGTSGVYETQYF.

The chain employs TRBV11-2 and TRBJ1-3; no definite D call. CDR1 is SGHAT and CDR2 is FQNNGV in the germline V gene. V dropped 1 base and J dropped 4 bases, with 5 bases sitting between them. There are 13 residues in the CDR3. CDR3 protein: CASSLAFGNTIYF. DNA for the CDR3: TGTGCCAGCAGCTTAGCGTTCGGAAACACCATATATTTT.

This chain joins TRBV23-1 and TRBJ1-2; 7 bases map to TRBD1. TRBV23-1 counts as an open reading frame of uncertain function. V shed 4 bases and J 8 bases; nucleotides not matched to a gene: 19. The length of the CDR3 is 17 residues. Here the CDR3 reads CASSLKRGTGAPGGYTF. The CDR3 nucleotides read TGCGCCAGCAGTCTAAAAAGGGGAACAGGGGCTCCAGGCGGCTACACCTTC.

The chain is built from TRBV7-8 and TRBJ2-7; D perhaps matches TRBD1 (5 bases). The CDR3 extends over 13 amino acids. Trimming pared 1 base from V and 6 bases from J, leaving 10 bases between. Per germline, CDR1 SGHVS and CDR2 FQNEAQ. CDR3 loop: CASSLGVGREQYF. The CDR3 region has the DNA TGTGCCAGCAGCTTAGGTGTGGGGCGCGAGCAGTACTTC.

The chain couples TRBV7-8 to TRBJ2-7, with D perhaps being TRBD1 or TRBD2 (5 bases each). CDR1 is SGHVS, CDR2 FQNEAQ, per germline. CDR3 length: 16 residues. The ends were cut back, 5 bases at V and 2 bases at J, with 19 bases in the middle. The CDR3 nucleotides read TGTGCCAGCAGCCCAATTTTGGCAGGGACCCCCTACGAGCAGTACTTC. Its translation is CASSPILAGTPYEQYF.

Here the CDR3 DNA reads TGTGCCAGCAGCTTAGGGGCGTTGGGGGGAACCTACGAGCAGTACTTC. Translated: CASSLGALGGTYEQYF. V usage is TRBV13 and J usage is TRBJ2-7, with TRBD2 as a possible D gene (6 bases). The germline V gene encodes CDR1 PRHDT and CDR2 FYEKMQ (reference sequence). Trimming shortened V by 0 bases and J by 2 bases, and 14 bases separated the two germline ends. The CDR3 totals 16 residues.

The chain has TRBV27 and TRBJ1-1, with D perhaps matching TRBD1 (5 bases). This CDR3 has 14 amino acids. V was pared by 8 bases and J by 5 bases, with 18 bases between. Per germline, CDR1 MNHEY and CDR2 SMNVEV (reference sequence). The CDR3 loop is CASFPREFGTEAFF. For the CDR3, the DNA is TGTGCCAGCTTCCCCAGGGAGTTTGGTACTGAAGCTTTCTTT.

The chain recombines TRBV6-5 with TRBJ2-1; maybe TRBD2 (5 bases). V lost 6 bases and J lost 0, with 12 bases in between. CDR1 MNHEY and CDR2 SVGAGI come from the germline V gene. The CDR3 sequence is 15 residues long. The CDR3 nucleotides read TGTGCCAGCAGACGCGGACTGAACTCCTACAATGAGCAGTTCTTC. Translating it yields CASRRGLNSYNEQFF.

The V gene is TRBV7-2, the J gene TRBJ1-6; tentative D call: TRBD1 (5 bases). Trimming removed 5 bases at V and 7 bases at J, with 15 bases between. CDR1 and CDR2 (germline): SGHTA, FQGNSA. The CDR3 covers 15 residues. CDR3 sequence reads: CASSRGGAGNSPLHF. For the CDR3, the DNA is TGTGCCAGCAGCCGTGGAGGGGCTGGAAATTCACCCCTCCACTTT.

The chain is built from TRBV9 and TRBJ2-5; unclear D gene. The CDR3 contains 13 residues. CDR1 is SGDLS and CDR2 is YYNGEE in the germline V gene. Between the trimmed V and J ends, which lost 0 bases and 5 bases, there was a span of 8 bases. CDR3 bases: TGTGCCAGCAGCGTAGCCTCCACGGAGACCCAGTACTTC. The encoded protein is CASSVASTETQYF.

J is TRBJ2-5 and V is TRBV4-2; no definite D call. Germline assignment: CDR1 LGHNA and CDR2 YNFKEQ. V gave up 1 base and J gave up 1 base, with 10 bases separating them. The CDR3 spans 15 residues. The DNA of the CDR3 is TGTGCCAGCAGCCAAGGAGGTCTAATCCAAGAGACCCAGTACTTC. As protein: CASSQGGLIQETQYF.